What follows describes a single T cell receptor beta chain. Assay used: immunoSEQ multiplex PCR; TCRdb lists only in-frame clones, some missing. The sample includes more than 1.2 million clones, about 98.5% seen only once; the top ten take about 0.34%. Per the germline V gene, CDR1 is SNHLY and CDR2 is FYNNEI. The CDR3 extends over 15 amino acids. The V end was cut by 11 bases, the J end by 5 bases, with 23 bases between. This specimen comes from a study of shared clonotypes between healthy human individuals. Sample: naive CD4+ T cells sorted from blood. Noted subset: CD45RA+ positively selected. The TCR sequence derives from a young man in good health. The chain uses TRBV2 and TRBJ2-3; TRBD2 is a possible D gene (6 bases). The CDR3 reads CALWGVQEMGDTQYF. CDR3 in DNA: TGTGCCCTCTGGGGGGTCCAAGAAATGGGAGATACGCAGTATTTT. Looking up the rest from reference TRBV2 and TRBJ2-3 gives the full variable domain: EPEVTQTPSHQVTQMGQEVILRCVPISNHLYFYWYRQILGQKVEFLVSFYNNEISEKSEIFDDQFSVERPDGSNFTLKIRSTKLEDSAMYFCALWGVQEMGDTQYFGPGTRLTVL.